The 28 T cell receptor beta chains below were found in one sample sequenced in a study of blood T cells in healthy people across ages. A second PCR of 7 to 11 cycles used a sample-barcoded 5' primer and a J-beta primer mix. From the 5' RACE reads, TCRdb called clonotypes with MiXCR, one entry per CDR3 protein. The sample yields roughly 1.7 million distinct CDR3 sequences, roughly 32% seen once. Sequenced material: blood. These receptors were taken from a woman younger than 45 in good health.

V usage is TRBV12-3 or TRBV12-4 and J usage is TRBJ2-1, with 8 positions matching TRBD2. V lost 5 bases, J lost 7 bases, and 10 bases stayed unmatched. This CDR3 comprises 15 residues. The CDR3 region is CASSPLPGLVNEQFF. In DNA form, the CDR3 reads TGTGCCAGCAGTCCGCTTCCGGGACTAGTAAATGAGCAGTTCTTC.

This clonotype was detected only a few times. The chain employs TRBV12-3 or TRBV12-4 and TRBJ1-1, with D uncertain. This CDR3 contains 12 residues. V lost 6 bases, J lost 2 bases, and 7 bases lay in between. CDR3 nucleotide sequence: TGTGCCAGCAGCTGGATAAACACTGAAGCTTTCTTT. This sequence encodes CASSWINTEAFF.

This clonotype has a handful of counts. The V call is TRBV11-1, the J call TRBJ2-3, with 14 bases identical to TRBD2. The CDR3 runs to 16 residues. Per germline, CDR1 SGHAT and CDR2 FQDESV (reference sequence). V lost 4 bases, J lost 6 bases, and 6 bases stayed unmatched. CDR3 amino acids: CASSWVGTSGSDTQYF. CDR3 DNA sequence: TGTGCCAGCAGCTGGGTAGGGACTAGCGGGAGCGATACGCAGTATTTT.

Concerning this clonotype: A much more abundant neighbour one base away suggests this may be a read error. This chain uses TRBV12-3 or TRBV12-4 with TRBJ2-7, with D possibly being TRBD2 (6 bases). The CDR3 has 12 residues. Trimming stripped 5 bases from V and 9 bases from J, with 14 bases between. The CDR3 sequence: CASSTNYGGQYF. CDR3 nucleotide sequence: TGTGCCAGCAGTACCAACTACGGGGGGCAGTACTTC.

This clonotype has ten or more counts. The genes are TRBV30 and TRBJ2-3; the D is unclear. CDR3 length: 11 residues. Germline-derived CDR1 and CDR2 are GTSNPN and SVGIG (reference sequence). V was pared by 0 bases and J by 5 bases, with 3 bases between. The CDR3 here is CAWSVLDTQYF. Written as DNA, the CDR3 is TGTGCCTGGAGTGTTTTAGATACGCAGTATTTT.

Details on this clonotype: This could be a read error, since a much larger clone is one nucleotide away. This rearrangement joins TRBV5-1 to TRBJ2-2; 7 bases are a match to TRBD2. Germline assignment: CDR1 SGHRS and CDR2 YFSETQ. The length of the CDR3 is 15 residues. V shed 8 bases, J shed 5 bases, and the junction held 12 bases outside the gene matches. This CDR3 is CASPPGLPSTGELFF. CDR3 in DNA: TGCGCCAGTCCCCCGGGACTACCGTCTACCGGGGAGCTGTTTTTT.

This clonotype was seen a few times. The CDR3, as DNA: TGTGCCAGCTGTTTGTCTGAGGCTGAAAAACTGTTTTTT. Amino acid sequence: CASCLSEAEKLFF. The chain uses TRBV7-9 and TRBJ1-4; D uncertain. Germline-derived CDR1 and CDR2 are SEHNR and FQNEAQ (reference sequence). This CDR3 comprises 13 residues. Trimming stripped 8 bases from V and 7 bases from J, with 14 bases between.

Notes on this clonotype: Sequence at one end of the junction differs from germline and may be a read error. The chain carries TRBV24-1 and TRBJ2-1; 10 bases map to TRBD2. The CDR3 loop spans 15 amino acids. Looked up from germline, CDR1 is KGHDR and CDR2 is SFDVKD. The CDR3 here is CATSGHSGGNNERFF. The DNA for the CDR3 is TGTGCCACCAGTGGTCATAGCGGGGGGAACAATGAGCGGTTCTTC.

This rearrangement joins TRBV11-1 to TRBJ2-2; TRBD1 matches at 8 bases. Trimming cost V 5 bases and J 8 bases; bases outside gene matches: 4. The CDR3 is made up of 13 amino acids. Germline CDR1 and CDR2: SGHAT and FQDESV (reference sequence). This CDR3 is CASSKDRAGELFF. The DNA of the CDR3 is TGTGCCAGCAGCAAGGACAGGGCAGGGGAGCTGTTTTTT. The full variable domain, in which reference TRBV11-1 and TRBJ2-2 provide the parts outside the CDR3, is EAEVAQSPRYKITEKSQAVAFWCDPISGHATLYWYRQILGQGPELLVQFQDESVVDDSQLPKDRFSAERLKGVDSTLKIQPAELGDSAMYLCASSKDRAGELFFGEGSRLTVL.

This clonotype was detected many times. V is TRBV29-1 and J is TRBJ2-1, with a tentative D call TRBD2 (6 bases). Between the trimmed V and J ends, which lost 1 base and 2 bases, there was a span of 9 bases. CDR1 is SQVTM, CDR2 ANQGSEA, per germline. This CDR3 has 14 residues. This CDR3 is CSVEGRGTYNEQFF. The CDR3 nucleotides read TGCAGCGTTGAAGGGAGGGGAACCTACAATGAGCAGTTCTTC.

The V call is TRBV7-2, the J call TRBJ2-7, with D perhaps TRBD1 (7 bases). Germline-derived CDR1 and CDR2 are SGHTA and FQGNSA. The V gene lost 5 bases and the J gene lost 0 bases, with 14 bases spanning the gap. The CDR3 has 15 amino acids. In nucleotides, the CDR3 is TGTGCCAGCAGCCGGGGGACAGAGGCCTCCTACGAGCAGTACTTC. Residues: CASSRGTEASYEQYF.

J is TRBJ2-1 and V is TRBV4-1; D not certain. The CDR3 covers 13 residues. With 0 bases removed from V and 9 bases from J, the gap between germline ends came to 9 bases. Germline CDR1 and CDR2: MGHRA and YSYEKL. The CDR3 coding sequence is TGCGCCAGCAGCCAAGAGGTTAACAGTGAGCAGTTCTTC. It is translated as CASSQEVNSEQFF.

This clonotype appeared many times. V is TRBV29-1 and J is TRBJ2-7; 7 bases line up with TRBD2. With V trimmed by 0 bases and J by 1 base, 6 bases remained unmatched. This CDR3 spans 15 amino acids. Germline V gene lookup returns CDR1 SQVTM and CDR2 ANQGSEA. The CDR3 DNA follows: TGCAGCGTTGAAGAGGCTAGCGGAGTATCCTACGAGCAGTACTTC. Protein product: CSVEEASGVSYEQYF.

V is TRBV12-3 or TRBV12-4 and J is TRBJ2-5; 11 bases line up with TRBD1. Trimming at V came to 6 bases and at J to 4 bases, leaving 10 bases not matched to a gene. The CDR3 contains 16 residues. This chain's CDR3 is CASSRSVGTGGETQYF. The CDR3 region has the DNA TGTGCCAGCAGCCGTTCGGTTGGGACAGGGGGAGAGACCCAGTACTTC.

The table lists this clonotype with many counts. This rearrangement joins TRBV29-1 to TRBJ2-5, with TRBD2 as a possible D gene (5 bases). The CDR3 covers 14 residues. CDR1 and CDR2 from the germline V gene are SQVTM and ANQGSEA. Trimming removed 1 base at V and 0 bases at J, with 9 bases between. CDR3 sequence reads: CSVEAERNQETQYF. CDR3 sequence (DNA): TGCAGCGTTGAAGCTGAGCGGAACCAAGAGACCCAGTACTTC.

As regards this clonotype: A much larger clone lies a single base off, so this may be a read error. V usage is TRBV4-1 and J usage is TRBJ1-5; D remains unclear. Germline CDR1 and CDR2: MGHRA and YSYEKL. The CDR3 covers 15 residues. The CDR3 spells CTSSQPDRVHQPQHF. CDR3 coding DNA: TGCACCAGCAGCCAGCCTGACCGGGTTCATCAGCCCCAGCATTTT.

V gene TRBV20-1 combines with J gene TRBJ2-1; the match to TRBD2 covers 11 bases. V gave up 6 bases and J gave up 8 bases; unmatched junction bases: 18. The germline V gene encodes CDR1 DFQATT and CDR2 SNEGSKA (reference sequence). The CDR3 runs 17 residues. CDR3 in amino acids: CSARPELAGVDRDEQFF. CDR3 nucleotide sequence: TGCAGTGCGCGACCGGAACTAGCGGGGGTTGATAGGGATGAGCAGTTCTTC.

The gene calls are TRBV11-2 and TRBJ2-3; 7 bases are a match to TRBD2. The CDR3 is 18 amino acids. Trimming took 4 bases from V and 1 from J; bases not matched to a gene: 14. Per the germline V gene, CDR1 is SGHAT and CDR2 is FQNNGV. The CDR3 nucleotides are TGTGCCAGCAGCTCCGACGGGGTAATGAGCGGGGGCACAGATACGCAGTATTTT. This encodes CASSSDGVMSGGTDTQYF.

This clonotype was seen a few times. V usage is TRBV11-2 and J usage is TRBJ2-1, with D possibly called TRBD1 or TRBD2 (5 bases each). The CDR3 consists of 13 residues. V lost 0 bases and J 9 bases, leaving 9 bases between the germline ends. The V gene's germline CDR1 is SGHAT and CDR2 FQNNGV. The CDR3 region is CASSLDRGPEQFF. CDR3 nucleotides: TGTGCCAGCAGCTTAGATCGGGGACCTGAGCAGTTCTTC.

V gene TRBV20-1 combines with J gene TRBJ2-1; D uncertain. The germline gives CDR1 DFQATT, CDR2 SNEGSKA (reference sequence). This CDR3 has 10 residues. The germline V and J ends were trimmed by 4 bases and 7 bases, with 5 bases remaining between them. In DNA form, the CDR3 reads TGCAGTGCTATGGGTAATGAGCAGTTCTTC. Translation gives CSAMGNEQFF.

This clonotype has only a few counts. The J gene is TRBJ1-2, the V gene TRBV12-3 or TRBV12-4, with a tentative D call TRBD1 (6 bases). The ends were cut back, 6 bases at V and 6 bases at J, with 17 bases in the middle. CDR3 size: 14 residues. CDR3 DNA: TGTGCCAGCAGGCTCCCTGACAGGTTCGATGGCTACACCTTC. This encodes CASRLPDRFDGYTF.

The chain joins TRBV20-1 to TRBJ1-2; 11 bases agree with TRBD1. With V trimmed by 2 bases and J by 4 bases, 6 bases remained unmatched. This CDR3 region has 15 residues. Germline CDR1 and CDR2: DFQATT and SNEGSKA (reference sequence). This chain's CDR3 is CSARSRDRGGYGYTF. DNA of the CDR3: TGCAGTGCTAGATCCCGGGACAGGGGGGGCTATGGCTACACCTTC.

The J gene is TRBJ1-2, the V gene TRBV24-1, with a possible D match to TRBD1 (6 bases). The CDR3 loop spans 15 amino acids. V was shortened by 4 bases and J by 4 bases, with 15 bases between the two germline ends. In germline, CDR1 is KGHDR, CDR2 SFDVKD. CDR3 sequence (DNA): TGTGCCACCAGTGAACCGAAGACAGGAGTCTATGGCTACACCTTC. As protein: CATSEPKTGVYGYTF.

The V gene is TRBV2, the J gene TRBJ2-5; 7 bases match TRBD1. In germline, CDR1 is SNHLY, CDR2 FYNNEI. J gave up 1 base and V 8 bases, and 7 bases lay outside the gene matches. The CDR3 spans 14 residues. The CDR3 bases are TGTGCCAGCTTCGTTGACAGGGCCCAAGAGACCCAGTACTTC. This translates into CASFVDRAQETQYF.

The chain uses TRBV3-1 and TRBJ1-4, with D possibly matching TRBD1 (5 bases). This CDR3 has 16 amino acids. Trimming cost V 2 bases and J 4 bases, with 14 bases left between them. Germline CDR1 LGHDT, CDR2 YNNKEL (reference sequence). The CDR3 coding sequence is TGTGCCAGCAGCCAAACCCCCCGGGACGGTAATGAAAAACTGTTTTTT. This sequence encodes CASSQTPRDGNEKLFF.

This clonotype was observed a handful of times. The chain links TRBV12-3 or TRBV12-4 to TRBJ1-4; D not certain. The V end lost 4 bases, the J end lost 4 bases, and 7 bases lay between the germline ends. This CDR3 spans 13 amino acids. CDR3 coding DNA: TGTGCCAGCAGTTCCTCCCTTAATGAAAAACTGTTTTTT. Its protein is CASSSSLNEKLFF.

The genes are TRBV7-3 and TRBJ2-1; the D gene is possibly TRBD2 (7 bases). Germline V gives CDR1 SGHTA, CDR2 FQGTGA. This CDR3 contains 16 residues. Deletions cut 5 bases from V and 4 bases from J, with 18 bases between. CDR3 sequence reads: CASSPQEGGAYNEQFF. CDR3 DNA sequence: TGTGCCAGCAGCCCCCAGGAGGGGGGGGCTTACAATGAGCAGTTCTTC.

This clonotype was found once. The chain couples TRBV20-1 to TRBJ1-6; TRBD1 aligns across 11 bases. The J segment lost 9 bases and the V segment lost 5 bases, leaving 9 bases of the junction unmatched. Germline lookup yields CDR1 DFQATT and CDR2 SNEGSKA (reference sequence). This CDR3 is built from 15 residues. The CDR3 coding sequence is TGCAGTGCTCGAGTGGACGGGACAGGGGGTTCACCCCTCCACTTT. This translates into CSARVDGTGGSPLHF.